This passage covers 30 T cell receptor beta chains from one sample sequenced in a study of T-cell reconstitution after alpha-beta-depleted transplantation in children. A TCRbeta library incorporating unique molecular identifiers was prepared. In TCRdb, the PCR reads were re-called with MiXCR into one record per CDR3 protein. The sample lists more than 400,000 distinct CDR3 sequences; 9.5% to 12% were seen once. The sample was PBMCs, mostly from graft donor cells, taken 180 days after TCRalphabeta/CD19-depleted stem cell transplant. The receptors stem from a female patient aged 2-10 years who had a stem cell transplant for aplastic anemia, so the T cells may come from the graft donor.

V is TRBV29-1 and J is TRBJ2-2; the D gene is possibly TRBD1 (5 bases). Trimming removed 1 base from V and 6 bases from J, with 15 bases in between. In germline, CDR1 is SQVTM, CDR2 ANQGSEA. The CDR3 has 15 residues. The CDR3 DNA reads TGCAGCGTTGAAGTAGGTGGCAGGGTATCCGGGGAGCTGTTTTTT. It codes for CSVEVGGRVSGELFF.

A remark on this clonotype: A much larger clone differs from this one at a single base, so this may be a read error. V gene TRBV4-2 combines with J gene TRBJ2-3; D gene uncertain. The CDR3 totals 14 residues. Germline CDR1 and CDR2: LGHNA and YNFKEQ. The CDR3 loop reads CSSSQDPGTDTQYF. The DNA for the CDR3 is TGTTCCAGCAGCCAAGACCCCGGCACAGATACGCAGTATTTT.

V and J are TRBV7-2 and TRBJ2-2; either TRBD1 or TRBD2 may supply D (6 bases each). The V end lost 4 bases, the J end lost 8 bases, and 17 bases lay between the germline ends. Germline values: CDR1 SGHTA, CDR2 FQGNSA. CDR3 length equals 15 residues. The CDR3 region is CASSSLLGGRGELFF. Here the CDR3 DNA reads TGTGCCAGCAGCTCCCTCCTAGGGGGGCGGGGGGAGCTGTTTTTT. The full variable domain, completed using reference TRBV7-2 and TRBJ2-2, is GAGVSQSPSNKVTEKGKDVELRCDPISGHTALYWYRQSLGQGLEFLIYFQGNSAPDKSGLPSDRFSAERTGGSVSTLTIQRTQQEDSAVYLCASSSLLGGRGELFFGEGSRLTVL.

The chain uses TRBV4-3 and TRBJ2-7; 9 nucleotides line up with TRBD2. The germline gives CDR1 LGHNA, CDR2 YSLEER. The ends lost 0 bases at V and 4 bases at J; junction bases unmatched: 7. The CDR3 loop spans 16 amino acids. The chain's CDR3 is CASSQDFSGRPYEQYF. CDR3 nucleotides: TGCGCCAGCAGCCAAGATTTCAGCGGGAGGCCTTACGAGCAGTACTTC.

The chain combines TRBV15 with TRBJ2-1; 13 nucleotides align to TRBD2. Germline V gene data show CDR1 as LNHNV and CDR2 as YYDKDF (reference sequence). The trim removed 5 bases at V and 9 bases at J, leaving 4 bases unmatched. The CDR3 covers 14 residues. CDR3 coding DNA: TGTGCCACCAGCGTCACTAGCGGGAGGGGTGAGCAGTTCTTC. Encoded protein: CATSVTSGRGEQFF.

This clonotype was detected only a few times. The rearrangement uses TRBV12-3 or TRBV12-4 and TRBJ2-1, with D possibly matching TRBD2 (5 bases). This CDR3 has 13 amino acids. The V gene lost 5 bases and the J gene lost 10 bases, with 15 bases spanning the gap. The CDR3: CASSPGFIAEQFF. The CDR3 nucleotides read TGTGCCAGCAGTCCGGGATTCATCGCGGAGCAGTTCTTC.

This clonotype was seen ten or more times. V and J are TRBV2 and TRBJ2-3; 9 positions agree with TRBD2. Trimming cost V 4 bases and J 3 bases; bases outside gene matches: 5. Per germline, CDR1 SNHLY and CDR2 FYNNEI. CDR3 size: 15 residues. CDR3 DNA: TGTGCCAGCAGTGTTGGGCTAGCGGGAACAGATACGCAGTATTTT. Its translation: CASSVGLAGTDTQYF.

This clonotype has just a few counts. This chain joins TRBV4-3 and TRBJ1-3, with D hard to call. The CDR3 length is 13 residues. V lost 3 bases, J lost 4 bases, and 7 bases lay in between. The germline CDR1 and CDR2 sequences are LGHNA and YSLEER. The chain's CDR3 is CASSQSGGNTIYF. The CDR3 region has the DNA TGCGCCAGCAGCCAGAGCGGGGGAAACACCATATATTTT.

The sample holds one count of this clonotype. The chain carries TRBV7-2 and TRBJ2-1; D may match TRBD1 or TRBD2 (5 bases each). The CDR3 is made up of 15 amino acids. Germline V gives CDR1 SGHTA, CDR2 FQGNSA. V was trimmed by 3 bases and J by 6 bases, leaving 15 bases between them. CDR3 sequence reads: CASSLTPGRSNEQFF. The DNA for the CDR3 is TGTGCCAGCAGCTTGACCCCGGGACGATCCAATGAGCAGTTCTTC.

V usage is TRBV29-1 and J usage is TRBJ1-1, with a tentative D call TRBD1 (6 bases). Germline CDR1 is SQVTM and CDR2 is ANQGSEA. V dropped 4 bases and J dropped 0 bases, with 15 bases sitting between them. The CDR3 extends over 15 amino acids. As DNA, the CDR3 is TGCAGCGTTGCCCCCACAGGGCGAATGAACACTGAAGCTTTCTTT. Residues: CSVAPTGRMNTEAFF.

The chain uses TRBV15 and TRBJ2-2, with TRBD1 as a possible D gene (5 bases). The germline gives CDR1 LNHNV, CDR2 YYDKDF (reference sequence). V shed 1 base and J shed 6 bases, with 15 bases lying between them. This CDR3 region has 16 residues. DNA for the CDR3: TGTGCCACCAGCAGAGGGACATGGGTGGCAGCCGGGGAGCTGTTTTTT. Protein product: CATSRGTWVAAGELFF.

The chain is built from TRBV20-1 and TRBJ2-3; D is unclear. Germline-derived CDR1 and CDR2 are DFQATT and SNEGSKA (reference sequence). The CDR3 extends over 12 amino acids. The germline V and J ends were trimmed by 6 bases and 0 bases, with 7 bases remaining between them. The CDR3 coding sequence is TGCAGTGCCGGAGTTAGCACAGATACGCAGTATTTT. This encodes CSAGVSTDTQYF.

This rearrangement joins TRBV9 to TRBJ2-1, with 13 positions matching TRBD2. V dropped 4 bases and J dropped 9; count of bases not matched to a gene: 13. Germline CDR1 and CDR2: SGDLS and YYNGEE. This CDR3 comprises 17 residues. CDR3 sequence (DNA): TGTGCCAGCAGCCCGAGACTAGCGGGAGGTCCCCTCGGTGAGCAGTTCTTC. As protein: CASSPRLAGGPLGEQFF.

The gene calls are TRBV20-1 and TRBJ2-7; D may be TRBD1 or TRBD2 (5 bases each). Germline assignment: CDR1 DFQATT and CDR2 SNEGSKA (reference sequence). Trimming stripped 0 bases from V and 2 bases from J, with 14 bases between. This CDR3 contains 15 residues. The CDR3 region is CSARDLRGAAYEQYF. CDR3 bases: TGCAGTGCTAGAGATCTAAGAGGGGCGGCCTACGAGCAGTACTTC.

This chain joins TRBV7-6 and TRBJ2-1; 10 nucleotides line up with TRBD2. The V gene's germline CDR1 is SGHVS and CDR2 FNYEAQ. There are 16 residues in the CDR3. V dropped 5 bases and J dropped 7; count of bases not matched to a gene: 11. The CDR3 sequence is CASSGLVAGGPNEQFF. The CDR3 bases are TGTGCCAGCAGCGGCTTGGTAGCGGGAGGTCCTAATGAGCAGTTCTTC.

The chain is built from TRBV29-1 and TRBJ1-1; D gene unclear. The CDR3 spans 12 residues. Germline CDR1 SQVTM, CDR2 ANQGSEA. Trimming cost V 5 bases and J 6 bases, with 13 bases left between them. This CDR3 reads CSVYSGWAEAFF. CDR3 DNA: TGCAGCGTTTATTCCGGGTGGGCTGAAGCTTTCTTT.

The rearrangement links TRBV12-3 or TRBV12-4 to TRBJ1-4, with D hard to call. V lost 6 bases and J lost 0, with 11 bases in between. The CDR3 sequence is 15 residues long. CDR3 protein: CASRAESATNEKLFF. The CDR3 DNA sequence: TGTGCCAGCAGGGCTGAGTCTGCAACTAATGAAAAACTGTTTTTT.

This clonotype was seen more than once but under ten times. The chain is built from TRBV2 and TRBJ2-3; D is unclear. The germline V and J ends were trimmed by 4 bases and 11 bases, with 16 bases remaining between them. CDR1 SNHLY and CDR2 FYNNEI come from the germline V gene. This CDR3 is built from 13 residues. In nucleotides, the CDR3 is TGTGCCAGCAGTGCCTTATTTACCTCAGAGCAGTATTTT. Protein sequence: CASSALFTSEQYF.

This clonotype was detected ten times or more. The chain has TRBV29-1 and TRBJ2-7, with D possibly matching TRBD2 (6 bases). Trimming removed 4 bases from V and 3 bases from J, with 13 bases in between. CDR1 and CDR2 (germline): SQVTM, ANQGSEA. The CDR3 length is 13 residues. CDR3 sequence (DNA): TGCAGCGTTGTGGAGGGTGGATTCTACGAGCAGTACTTC. Amino acids: CSVVEGGFYEQYF.

V and J are TRBV6-2 or TRBV6-3 and TRBJ1-1, with D possibly TRBD1 on 5 matching bases. The CDR3 extends over 16 amino acids. Trimming took off 7 bases at V and 3 bases at J, with 21 bases between the two ends. CDR1 is MNHEY, CDR2 SVGEGT, per germline. CDR3 sequence (DNA): TGTGCCAGCACCCGAATTGTCCCACGGGGGGACACTGAAGCTTTCTTT. It encodes CASTRIVPRGDTEAFF.

Only a few counts were recorded for this clonotype. V is TRBV5-1 and J is TRBJ2-2; TRBD2 matches at 8 bases. With 1 base clipped from V and 6 bases from J, the junction kept 8 bases outside the gene matches. Germline loops: CDR1 SGHRS, CDR2 YFSETQ. This CDR3 region has 16 residues. The CDR3 is CASSLSGRGFPGELFF. CDR3 nucleotides: TGCGCCAGCAGCTTGAGCGGGAGAGGATTCCCCGGGGAGCTGTTTTTT.

This clonotype was detected a few times. The genes are TRBV7-9 and TRBJ1-5; D ambiguous. CDR3 size: 11 residues. V was clipped by 10 bases and J by 5 bases, with 9 bases between them. CDR1 SEHNR and CDR2 FQNEAQ come from the germline V gene (reference sequence). CDR3 loop: CAKSSDQPQHF. CDR3 in DNA: TGTGCCAAGAGCAGTGATCAGCCCCAGCATTTT.

This rearrangement joins TRBV7-2 to TRBJ2-7; D uncertain. The CDR3 is 13 amino acids. In germline, CDR1 is SGHTA, CDR2 FQGNSA. V was cut by 1 base and J by 7 bases, with 11 bases left in between. The CDR3 region has the DNA TGTGCCAGCAGCTTAGGGGTAGCCCGTGAGCAGTACTTC. This translates into CASSLGVAREQYF.

V is TRBV6-5 and J is TRBJ2-7; no reliable D call. Germline CDR1 is MNHEY and CDR2 is SVGAGI. The CDR3 is made up of 14 amino acids. The V end was cut by 0 bases, the J end by 2 bases, with 8 bases between. As DNA, the CDR3 is TGTGCCAGCAGTTACTCAACTGCAACCTACGAGCAGTACTTC. Its protein product is CASSYSTATYEQYF.

The chain couples TRBV5-4 to TRBJ2-2; D is ambiguous. The CDR3 has 13 residues. Deletions cut 1 base from V and 4 bases from J, with 5 bases between. Per the germline V gene, CDR1 is SGHNT and CDR2 is YYREEE (reference sequence). CDR3 bases: TGTGCCAGCAGCTTGTTTACCACCGGGGAGCTGTTTTTT. This gives the protein CASSLFTTGELFF. Full variable domain (missing parts from reference TRBV5-4 and TRBJ2-2): ETGVTQSPTHLIKTRGQQVTLRCSSQSGHNTVSWYQQALGQGPQFIFQYYREEENGRGNFPPRFSGLQFPNYSSELNVNALELDDSALYLCASSLFTTGELFFGEGSRLTVL.

The chain combines TRBV4-1 with TRBJ1-1; D remains unclear. Germline CDR1 and CDR2: MGHRA and YSYEKL. The germline V and J ends were trimmed by 0 bases and 0 bases, with 14 bases remaining between them. CDR3 length: 17 residues. The CDR3, as DNA: TGCGCCAGCAGCCAAGATCTTATCGAGGGTATGAACACTGAAGCTTTCTTT. Amino acids: CASSQDLIEGMNTEAFF.

The chain combines TRBV20-1 with TRBJ1-1; 8 bases map to TRBD1. This CDR3 is 12 amino acids long. The germline CDR1 and CDR2 sequences are DFQATT and SNEGSKA (reference sequence). CDR3 amino acids: CRAQGARTEAFF. CDR3 coding DNA: TGCAGGGCGCAGGGGGCGCGCACTGAAGCTTTCTTT.

This clonotype was counted ten times or more. The CDR3 spells CASSGTDSYEQYF. The CDR3 coding sequence is TGCGCCAGCAGCGGTACGGACTCCTACGAGCAGTACTTC. V usage is TRBV5-1 and J usage is TRBJ2-7; D remains unclear. The CDR3 runs to 13 residues. V shed 4 bases and J shed 0 bases, with 8 bases lying between them. The germline V gene has CDR1 SGHRS and CDR2 YFSETQ.

V usage is TRBV7-2 and J usage is TRBJ2-7; 7 bases line up with TRBD2. CDR3 length: 15 amino acids. Unmatched junction bases numbered 7, after V lost 5 bases and J lost 0 bases. The germline gives CDR1 SGHTA, CDR2 FQGNSA. CDR3 region: CASSHRRTSSYEQYF. The CDR3 coding sequence is TGTGCCAGCAGCCACCGGAGGACTAGCTCCTACGAGCAGTACTTC.

The chain has TRBV3-1 and TRBJ1-2, with TRBD1 as a possible D gene (5 bases). The germline V gene encodes CDR1 LGHDT and CDR2 YNNKEL (reference sequence). The V end lost 1 base, the J end lost 7 bases, and 13 bases lay between the germline ends. This CDR3 comprises 14 residues. CDR3 sequence reads: CASSQGQLTSGYTF. CDR3 bases: TGTGCCAGCAGCCAAGGACAGTTAACTAGTGGCTACACCTTC.